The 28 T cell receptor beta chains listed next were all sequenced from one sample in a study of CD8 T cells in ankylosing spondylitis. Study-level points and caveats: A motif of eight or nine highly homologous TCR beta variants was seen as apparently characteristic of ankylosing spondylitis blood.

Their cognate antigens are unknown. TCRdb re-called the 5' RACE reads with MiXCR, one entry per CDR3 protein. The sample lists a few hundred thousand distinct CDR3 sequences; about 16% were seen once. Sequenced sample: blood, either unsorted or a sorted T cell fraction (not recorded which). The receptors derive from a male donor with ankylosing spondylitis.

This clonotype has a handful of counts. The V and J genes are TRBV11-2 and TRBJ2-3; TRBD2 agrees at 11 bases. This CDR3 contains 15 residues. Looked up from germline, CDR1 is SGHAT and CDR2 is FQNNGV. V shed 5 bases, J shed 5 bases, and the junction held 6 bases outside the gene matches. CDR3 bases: TGTGCCAGCAGCCAACTAGCGGGAGTTGAAGATACGCAGTATTTT. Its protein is CASSQLAGVEDTQYF.

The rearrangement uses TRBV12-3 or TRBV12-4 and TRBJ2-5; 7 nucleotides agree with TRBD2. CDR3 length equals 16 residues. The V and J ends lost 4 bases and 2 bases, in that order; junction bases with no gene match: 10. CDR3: CASSWGTGGLQETQYF. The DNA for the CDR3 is TGTGCCAGCAGTTGGGGTACGGGGGGTTTACAAGAGACCCAGTACTTC.

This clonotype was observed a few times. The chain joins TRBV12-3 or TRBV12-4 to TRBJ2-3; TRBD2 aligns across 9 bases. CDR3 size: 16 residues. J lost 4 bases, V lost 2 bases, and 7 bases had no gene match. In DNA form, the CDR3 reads TGTGCCAGCAGTTTATTCGGCGGGAGGGCCGCAGATACGCAGTATTTT. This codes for CASSLFGGRAADTQYF.

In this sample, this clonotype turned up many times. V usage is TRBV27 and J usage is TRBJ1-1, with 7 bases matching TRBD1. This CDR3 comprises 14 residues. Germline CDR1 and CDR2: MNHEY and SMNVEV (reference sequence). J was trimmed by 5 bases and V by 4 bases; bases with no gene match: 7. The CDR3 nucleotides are TGTGCCAGCAGTTCGACAGGGATGGGGACTGAAGCTTTCTTT. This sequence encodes CASSSTGMGTEAFF.

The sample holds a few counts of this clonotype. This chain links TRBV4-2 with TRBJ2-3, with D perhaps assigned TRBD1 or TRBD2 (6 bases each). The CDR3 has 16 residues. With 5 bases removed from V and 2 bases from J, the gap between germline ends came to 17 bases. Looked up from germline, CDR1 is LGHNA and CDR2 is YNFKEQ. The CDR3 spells CASSAEGGSDTDTQYF. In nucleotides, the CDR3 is TGTGCCAGCAGCGCAGAAGGGGGGTCTGACACAGATACGCAGTATTTT.

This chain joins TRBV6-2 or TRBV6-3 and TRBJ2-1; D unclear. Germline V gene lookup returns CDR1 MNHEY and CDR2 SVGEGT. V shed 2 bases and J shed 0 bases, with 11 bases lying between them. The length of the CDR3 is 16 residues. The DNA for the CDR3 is TGTGCCAGCAGTTACATCGGGCCACCCTCCTACAATGAGCAGTTCTTC. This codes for CASSYIGPPSYNEQFF.

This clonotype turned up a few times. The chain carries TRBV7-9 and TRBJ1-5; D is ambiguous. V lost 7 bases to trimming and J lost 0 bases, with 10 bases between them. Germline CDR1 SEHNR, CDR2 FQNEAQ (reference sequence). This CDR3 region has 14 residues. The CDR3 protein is CASTGPYSNQPQHF. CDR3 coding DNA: TGTGCCAGCACCGGACCTTATAGCAATCAGCCCCAGCATTTT.

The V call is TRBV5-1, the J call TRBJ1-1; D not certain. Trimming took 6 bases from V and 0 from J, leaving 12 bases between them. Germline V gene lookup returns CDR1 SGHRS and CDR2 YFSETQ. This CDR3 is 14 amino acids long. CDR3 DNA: TGCGCCAGCACCCCCTGGGGATTGAACACTGAAGCTTTCTTT. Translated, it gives CASTPWGLNTEAFF.

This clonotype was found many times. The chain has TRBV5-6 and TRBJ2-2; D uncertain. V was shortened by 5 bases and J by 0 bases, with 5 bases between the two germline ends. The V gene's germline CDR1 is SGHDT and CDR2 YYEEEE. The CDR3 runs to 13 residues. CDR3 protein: CASRGTNTGELFF. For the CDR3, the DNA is TGTGCCAGCAGAGGTACGAACACCGGGGAGCTGTTTTTT.

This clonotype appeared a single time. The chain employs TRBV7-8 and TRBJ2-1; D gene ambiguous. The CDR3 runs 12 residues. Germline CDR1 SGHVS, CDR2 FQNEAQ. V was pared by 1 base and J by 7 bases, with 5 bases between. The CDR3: CASSLDWNEQFF. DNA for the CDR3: TGTGCCAGCAGCTTAGACTGGAATGAGCAGTTCTTC.

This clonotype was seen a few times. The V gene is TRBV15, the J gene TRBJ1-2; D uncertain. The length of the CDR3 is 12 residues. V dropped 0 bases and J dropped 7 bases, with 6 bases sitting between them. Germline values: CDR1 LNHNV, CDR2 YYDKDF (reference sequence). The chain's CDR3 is CATSRDAAGYTF. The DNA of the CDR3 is TGTGCCACCAGCAGAGATGCGGCTGGCTACACCTTC.

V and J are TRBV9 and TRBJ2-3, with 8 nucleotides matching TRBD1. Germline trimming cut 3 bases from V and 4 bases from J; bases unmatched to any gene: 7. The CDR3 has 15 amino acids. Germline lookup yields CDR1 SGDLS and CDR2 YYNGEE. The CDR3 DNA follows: TGTGCCAGCAGCGGGACAGGGAGTTCGCCAGATACGCAGTATTTT. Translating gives CASSGTGSSPDTQYF.

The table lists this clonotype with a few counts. In DNA form, the CDR3 reads TGTGCCAGCAGCGACGGGGCAGGGCCCTCTGGAAACACCATATATTTT. This sequence encodes CASSDGAGPSGNTIYF. V is TRBV12-3 or TRBV12-4 and J is TRBJ1-3; possible D gene TRBD1, 5 bases. The CDR3 length is 16 residues. Trimming stripped 6 bases from V and 0 bases from J, with 15 bases between.

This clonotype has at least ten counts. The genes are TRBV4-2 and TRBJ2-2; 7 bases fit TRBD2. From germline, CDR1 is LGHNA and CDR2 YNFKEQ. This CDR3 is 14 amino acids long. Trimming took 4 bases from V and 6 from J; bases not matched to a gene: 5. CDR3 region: CASSRFLAAGELFF. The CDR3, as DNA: TGTGCCAGCAGCCGCTTCCTAGCGGCCGGGGAGCTGTTTTTT.

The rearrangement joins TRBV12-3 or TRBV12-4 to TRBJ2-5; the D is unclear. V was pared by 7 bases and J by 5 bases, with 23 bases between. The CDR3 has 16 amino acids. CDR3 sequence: CASNFRRPDSGETQYF. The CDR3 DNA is TGTGCCAGCAACTTCCGCCGCCCCGACTCTGGGGAGACCCAGTACTTC.

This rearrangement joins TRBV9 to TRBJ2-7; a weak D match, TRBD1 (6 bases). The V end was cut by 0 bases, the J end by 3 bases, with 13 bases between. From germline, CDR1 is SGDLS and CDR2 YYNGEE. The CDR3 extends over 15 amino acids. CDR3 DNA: TGTGCCAGCAGCGTAGCTGCAGGGGCGGTCTACGAGCAGTACTTC. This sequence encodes CASSVAAGAVYEQYF.

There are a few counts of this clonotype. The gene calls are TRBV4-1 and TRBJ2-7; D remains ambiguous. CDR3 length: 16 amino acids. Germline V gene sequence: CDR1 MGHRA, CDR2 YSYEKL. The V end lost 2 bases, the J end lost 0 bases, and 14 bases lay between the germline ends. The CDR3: CASSQNQARDSYEQYF. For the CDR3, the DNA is TGCGCCAGCAGCCAAAACCAGGCCCGTGACTCCTACGAGCAGTACTTC.

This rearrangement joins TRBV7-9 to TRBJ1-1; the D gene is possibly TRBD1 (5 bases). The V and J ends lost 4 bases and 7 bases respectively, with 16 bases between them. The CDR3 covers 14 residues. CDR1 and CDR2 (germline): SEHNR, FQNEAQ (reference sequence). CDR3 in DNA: TGTGCCAGCAGCTCACCTTCTATTGGGGGTGAAGCTTTCTTT. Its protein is CASSSPSIGGEAFF. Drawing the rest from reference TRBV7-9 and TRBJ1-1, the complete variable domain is DTGVSQNPRHKITKRGQNVTFRCDPISEHNRLYWYRQTLGQGPEFLTYFQNEAQLEKSRLLSDRFSAERPKGSFSTLEIQRTEQGDSAMYLCASSSPSIGGEAFFGQGTRLTVV.

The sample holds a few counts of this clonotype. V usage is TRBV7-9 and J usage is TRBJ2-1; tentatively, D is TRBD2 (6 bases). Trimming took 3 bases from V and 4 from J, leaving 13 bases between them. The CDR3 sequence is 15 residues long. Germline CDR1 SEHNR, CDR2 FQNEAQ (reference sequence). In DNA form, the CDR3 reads TGTGCCAGCAGCTTGAATAGCGGCGTTTACAATGAGCAGTTCTTC. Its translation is CASSLNSGVYNEQFF.

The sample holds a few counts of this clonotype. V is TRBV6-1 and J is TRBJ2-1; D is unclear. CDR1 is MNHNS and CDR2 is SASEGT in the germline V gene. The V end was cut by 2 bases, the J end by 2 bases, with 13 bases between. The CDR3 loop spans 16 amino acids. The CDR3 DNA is TGTGCCAGCAGTGAAACCCCCTTCGGTGCCTACAATGAGCAGTTCTTC. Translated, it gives CASSETPFGAYNEQFF.

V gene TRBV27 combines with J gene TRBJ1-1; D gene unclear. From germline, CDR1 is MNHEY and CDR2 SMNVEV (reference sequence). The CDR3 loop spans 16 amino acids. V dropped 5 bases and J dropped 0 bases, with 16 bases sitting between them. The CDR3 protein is CASSPAWGTVNTEAFF. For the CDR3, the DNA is TGTGCCAGCAGTCCAGCCTGGGGTACAGTGAACACTGAAGCTTTCTTT.

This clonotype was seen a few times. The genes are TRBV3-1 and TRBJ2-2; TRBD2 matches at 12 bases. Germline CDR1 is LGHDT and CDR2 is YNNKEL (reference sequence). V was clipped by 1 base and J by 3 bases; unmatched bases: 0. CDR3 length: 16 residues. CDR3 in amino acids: CASSQASGGDTGELFF. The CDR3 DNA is TGTGCCAGCAGCCAAGCTAGCGGGGGGGACACCGGGGAGCTGTTTTTT.

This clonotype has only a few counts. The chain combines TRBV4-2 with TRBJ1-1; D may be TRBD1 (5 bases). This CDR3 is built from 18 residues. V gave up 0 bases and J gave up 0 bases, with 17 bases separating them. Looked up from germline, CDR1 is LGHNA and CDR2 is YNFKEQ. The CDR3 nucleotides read TGTGCCAGCAGCCAAGAGGATGACTGGGGGTTAATGAACACTGAAGCTTTCTTT. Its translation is CASSQEDDWGLMNTEAFF.

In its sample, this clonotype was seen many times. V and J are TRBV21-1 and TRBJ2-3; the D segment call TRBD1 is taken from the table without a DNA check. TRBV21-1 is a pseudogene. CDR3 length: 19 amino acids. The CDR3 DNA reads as TGTGCCAGCAGCAAAGGCCGAGGCCTGGACAGAATAAGCACAGATACGCAGTATTTT. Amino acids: CASSKGRGLDRISTDTQYF.

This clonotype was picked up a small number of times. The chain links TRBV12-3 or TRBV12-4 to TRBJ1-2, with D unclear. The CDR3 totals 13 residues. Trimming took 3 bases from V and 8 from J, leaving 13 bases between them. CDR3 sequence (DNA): TGTGCCAGCAGTTTTTGGAATATGGAAGGCTACACCTTC. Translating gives CASSFWNMEGYTF.

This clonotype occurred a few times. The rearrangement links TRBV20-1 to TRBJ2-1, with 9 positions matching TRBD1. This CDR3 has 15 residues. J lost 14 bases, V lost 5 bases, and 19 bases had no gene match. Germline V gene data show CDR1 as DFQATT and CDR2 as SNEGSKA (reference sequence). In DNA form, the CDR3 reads TGCAGTGCTGCAGGGTTCCGGGACAGGGAAACCCCGGAGTTCTTC. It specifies CSAAGFRDRETPEFF.

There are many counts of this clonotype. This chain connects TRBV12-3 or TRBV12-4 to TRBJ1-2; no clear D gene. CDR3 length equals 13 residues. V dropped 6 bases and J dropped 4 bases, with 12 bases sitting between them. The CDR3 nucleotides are TGTGCCAGCAGCCCCAGTGGCTTCTATGGCTACACCTTC. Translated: CASSPSGFYGYTF.

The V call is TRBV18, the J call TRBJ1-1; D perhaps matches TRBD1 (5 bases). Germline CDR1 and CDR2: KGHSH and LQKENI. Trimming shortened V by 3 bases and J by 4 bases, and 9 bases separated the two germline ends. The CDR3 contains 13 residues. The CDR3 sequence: CASSPGHSTEAFF. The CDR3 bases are TGTGCCAGCTCACCCGGACATAGCACTGAAGCTTTCTTT.